This TCR beta chain was recorded in a study of cytomegalovirus exposure and HLA in healthy donors. Study at large: HLA-typed donors were the source of approximately 85 million unique TCRs held in an early data release.

Germline V CDR1 and CDR2: SNHLY, FYNNEI. V shed 6 bases and J 5 bases; nucleotides not matched to a gene: 6. The CDR3 spans 14 residues. Overall study results and limits: An analysis done earlier found most TCR beta V segments productive about 87% or about 30% of the time. Common viral pathogens (according to a later analysis) appeared linked to several of the most significant clusters.

With 60 Vbeta and 13 Jbeta primers, the PCR was carried out. TCRdb keeps only in-frame clones here, not all; method: immunoSEQ multiplex PCR. The sample table sets out more than 60,000 clones. Remarks on this clone: Its matching antigen is unknown.

The rearrangement joins TRBV2 to TRBJ1-4; 7 nucleotides line up with TRBD1. The clonotype was recovered from a boy younger than 18 in good health and CMV-seronegative. Sample: PBMCs. Here the CDR3 DNA reads TGTGCCAGCAGAGGGGAGACAGGGAATGAAAAACTGTTTTTT. This sequence encodes CASRGETGNEKLFF.